A selection of T cell receptor beta chains follows, all from one sample in a study of blood T cell repertoires in COVID-19. Assay used: immunoSEQ multiplex PCR; TCRdb lists only in-frame clones, some missing. Of over 140,000 clones listed, about three quarters are singletons. Sequencing was done on a sample of peripheral blood. The origin of the receptors is a woman of 80 years or more with active or convalescent COVID-19. The CDR3 runs from the conserved cysteine through the conserved F or W.

CDR3aa: CSASLAFNYEQYF
v_gene: TRBV20-1
j_gene: TRBJ2-7

CDR3aa: CASSQVGEATEAFF
v_gene: TRBV4-2
j_gene: TRBJ1-1

CDR3aa: CASSLLGAGNTGELFF
v_gene: TRBV7-2
j_gene: TRBJ2-2

CDR3aa: CSVGDRNPGQPQHF
v_gene: TRBV29-1
j_gene: TRBJ1-5

CDR3aa: CASSLVSSGGEQFF
v_gene: TRBV7-9
j_gene: TRBJ2-1

CDR3aa: CASSGGTGSNQPQHF
v_gene: TRBV7-9
j_gene: TRBJ1-5

CDR3aa: CASSIGTGQGGEQYF
v_gene: TRBV19
j_gene: TRBJ2-7

CDR3aa: CASSSQRGVYNEQFF
v_gene: TRBV6-2/TRBV6-3
j_gene: TRBJ2-1

CDR3aa: CASSPLGSTDTQYF
v_gene: TRBV13
j_gene: TRBJ2-3

CDR3aa: CASSAGGNTEAFF
v_gene: TRBV28
j_gene: TRBJ1-1

CDR3aa: CASSLQGAQATRETQYF
v_gene: TRBV18
j_gene: TRBJ2-5

CDR3aa: CAWSARGTWGQPQHF
v_gene: TRBV30
j_gene: TRBJ1-5

CDR3aa: CASSKQSYGYTF
v_gene: TRBV10-2
j_gene: TRBJ1-2

CDR3aa: CASSSAGGPEKLFF
v_gene: TRBV7-8
j_gene: TRBJ1-4

CDR3aa: CASRPGSGNTIYF
v_gene: TRBV6-5
j_gene: TRBJ1-3